The 30 T cell receptor beta chains presented below share a single source sample, sequenced in a study of metastatic and nonmetastatic thyroid tumors. MiXCR reprocessed the PCR reads for TCRdb. The data contain 8,000 to 8,500 clones, approximately 44% of them singletons. Thyroid surgery was preceded by no treatment in any patient. The sample consisted of tumor tissue. These receptors originate from a male donor with papillary thyroid cancer or a benign thyroid nodule (not recorded which). Some clones in this sample may be carry-over from other donors' samples.

This clone was observed many times. The chain employs TRBV5-5 and TRBJ2-3, with 10 bases matching TRBD2. The junction had 14 bases not matched to a gene; V was cut back by 0 bases and J by 4 bases. Germline V gives CDR1 SGHKS, CDR2 YYEKEE (reference sequence). CDR3 size: 19 residues. The CDR3 DNA reads TGTGCCAGCAGCTTGGTACTAGCGGGGACCTTAAAAAAGTCAGATACGCAGTATTTT. Translation gives CASSLVLAGTLKKSDTQYF.

This clone was found a few times. J is TRBJ2-7 and V is TRBV15; TRBD2 aligns across 14 bases. The V gene end was trimmed by 1 base and the J gene end by 5 bases; junction bases not matched to a gene: 4. Germline values: CDR1 LNHNV, CDR2 YYDKDF (reference sequence). This CDR3 has 16 amino acids. CDR3 DNA: TGTGCCACCAGCAGAGGGGTGGGACTAGCGGGAGACGAGCAGTACTTC. Amino acid sequence: CATSRGVGLAGDEQYF.

The chain couples TRBV20-1 to TRBJ2-7; TRBD2 matches 7 bases. This CDR3 contains 11 residues. Unmatched junction bases numbered 3, after V lost 6 bases and J lost 4 bases. Germline values: CDR1 DFQATT, CDR2 SNEGSKA (reference sequence). For the CDR3, the DNA is TGCAGTGCACCTAGCGGTTACGAGCAGTACTTC. Translation: CSAPSGYEQYF.

The chain joins TRBV5-4 to TRBJ1-2; D may be TRBD1 (6 bases). This CDR3 region has 15 residues. Germline loops: CDR1 SGHNT, CDR2 YYREEE (reference sequence). V was shortened by 0 bases and J by 7 bases, with 16 bases between the two germline ends. CDR3 nucleotide sequence: TGTGCCAGCAGCTTGGCGGGGGGTCCGGGGGCTGGCTACACCTTC. Translated, it gives CASSLAGGPGAGYTF.

This clone has just a few counts. Germline is not matched at one junction end, which may reflect a read error. The CDR3 DNA follows: TGTGCCAGCAGTGAAGTAGGTGAACGTTACTTT. Translating it yields CASSEVGERYF. This chain links TRBV2 with TRBJ1-6, with D unresolved. The CDR3 totals 11 residues. Germline V lookup: CDR1 SNHLY, CDR2 FYNNEI.

The chain has TRBV7-9 and TRBJ1-1; D may be TRBD1 (6 bases). CDR3 length: 15 amino acids. Germline V gives CDR1 SEHNR, CDR2 FQNEAQ (reference sequence). V shed 6 bases and J shed 1 base, with 15 bases lying between them. The CDR3: CASRGAGMGNTEAFF. CDR3 sequence (DNA): TGTGCCAGCAGGGGGGCAGGAATGGGGAACACTGAAGCTTTCTTT.

This clone was seen a handful of times. J is TRBJ2-2 and V is TRBV27; 8 bases map to TRBD1. Germline assignment: CDR1 MNHEY and CDR2 SMNVEV (reference sequence). The junction had 3 bases not matched to a gene; V was cut back by 6 bases and J by 3 bases. The CDR3 contains 14 residues. CDR3 coding DNA: TGTGCCAGCAGGCTACAGGGGGACACCGGGGAGCTGTTTTTT. Translated, it gives CASRLQGDTGELFF.

This clone is a singleton in its sample. The chain has TRBV20-1 and TRBJ2-3, with 8 bases identical to TRBD2. This CDR3 comprises 14 residues. Germline CDR1 DFQATT, CDR2 SNEGSKA (reference sequence). The J segment lost 8 bases and the V segment lost 2 bases, leaving 9 bases of the junction unmatched. The CDR3 DNA follows: TGCAGTGCTAGATCCAGCGGGAGCGGCGGTACGCAGTATTTT. This encodes CSARSSGSGGTQYF.

This clone was counted only a few times. V and J are TRBV27 and TRBJ2-7, with 11 bases that match TRBD2. V lost 6 bases to trimming and J lost 3 bases; unmatched junction nucleotides: 4. Per germline, CDR1 MNHEY and CDR2 SMNVEV (reference sequence). The CDR3 totals 14 residues. The CDR3 DNA reads TGTGCCAGCAGCTTAGCGGGGGGGTACTACGAGCAGTACTTC. Amino acids: CASSLAGGYYEQYF.

This clone showed up just once. The chain is built from TRBV7-6 and TRBJ1-2, with no clear D. The DNA end is a closer match to TRBJ2-7, so the J assignment may be wrong. Germline-derived CDR1 and CDR2 are SGHVS and FNYEAQ. The CDR3 spans 13 residues. The CDR3 is CASSLDRSYEQYF. CDR3 nucleotide sequence: TGTGCCAGCAGCTTAGATCGAAGTTACGAGCAGTACTTC.

V usage is TRBV12-3 or TRBV12-4 and J usage is TRBJ2-2, with D tentatively TRBD1 or TRBD2 (5 bases each). The CDR3 is 13 residues long. Deletions cut 3 bases from V and 6 bases from J, with 8 bases between. CDR3 sequence reads: CASSFRDPGELFF. CDR3 nucleotides: TGTGCCAGCAGTTTTCGGGACCCCGGGGAGCTGTTTTTT.

The chain employs TRBV20-1 and TRBJ2-1, with D unresolved. Deletions cut 2 bases from V and 8 bases from J, with 22 bases between. The CDR3 has 16 residues. Germline V gene data show CDR1 as DFQATT and CDR2 as SNEGSKA (reference sequence). The DNA of the CDR3 is TGCAGTGCTAGACTTAACCCCCAGAAGATGTACGATGAGCAGTTCTTC. Translation gives CSARLNPQKMYDEQFF.

This clone has only a few counts. The chain carries TRBV30 and TRBJ1-1; 7 bases map to TRBD1. The CDR3 has 14 residues. V was pared by 4 bases and J by 3 bases, with 8 bases of the junction left unmatched. CDR1 and CDR2 (germline): GTSNPN, SVGIG (reference sequence). The CDR3 coding sequence is TGTGCCTGGAACCAGGGGGTAGGGGACACTGAAGCTTTCTTT. Translating it yields CAWNQGVGDTEAFF.

By share, this clone ranks as large. This sequence joins TRBV28 and TRBJ1-4; D gene uncertain. Germline V gene lookup returns CDR1 MDHEN and CDR2 SYDVKM. CDR3 size: 15 residues. V was cut by 1 base and J by 6 bases, with 12 bases left in between. The CDR3 DNA sequence: TGTGCCAGCAGTTTATTAGTCAGCCAATATGAAAAACTGTTTTTT. As protein: CASSLLVSQYEKLFF.

The CDR3 DNA is TGCAGTGCTAGAGAGAGGCCCGGTATACTCTGGTGCAATGAGCAGTTCTTC. It encodes CSARERPGILWCNEQFF. The V and J genes are TRBV20-1 and TRBJ2-1; D remains unclear. This CDR3 comprises 17 residues. The V gene lost 0 bases and the J gene lost 6 bases, with 21 bases spanning the gap. Per the germline V gene, CDR1 is DFQATT and CDR2 is SNEGSKA (reference sequence).

The V call is TRBV15, the J call TRBJ1-4; 10 nucleotides match TRBD1. The length of the CDR3 is 16 residues. V trimming: 0 bases; J trimming: 7 bases; junction bases outside the gene matches: 5. Germline loops: CDR1 LNHNV, CDR2 YYDKDF (reference sequence). CDR3 DNA: TGTGCCACCAGCAGAGATCGGGGGACAGGGGTTGAAAAACTGTTTTTT. Amino acids: CATSRDRGTGVEKLFF.

The chain recombines TRBV6-1 with TRBJ2-1; 7 bases align to TRBD1. Losses at the gene ends were 6 bases for V and 12 bases for J; bases not matched to a gene: 8. This CDR3 spans 12 amino acids. CDR1 MNHNS and CDR2 SASEGT come from the germline V gene. The CDR3, as DNA: TGTGCCAGCAGAAAACAGGGGTATAGGCAGTTCTTC. It is translated as CASRKQGYRQFF.

V and J are TRBV11-2 and TRBJ1-4; maybe TRBD1 (5 bases). CDR3 length: 15 residues. Germline-derived CDR1 and CDR2 are SGHAT and FQNNGV. V was trimmed by 1 base and J by 1 base, leaving 7 bases between them. CDR3 nucleotides: TGTGCCAGCAGCTTAGTGAGGGGAACTAATGAAAAACTGTTTTTT. Its protein is CASSLVRGTNEKLFF.

This chain connects TRBV6-6 to TRBJ2-3, with D possibly being TRBD1 or TRBD2 (5 bases each). The germline V gene encodes CDR1 MNHNY and CDR2 SVGAGI (reference sequence). V was trimmed by 4 bases and J by 4 bases, leaving 24 bases between them. The CDR3 length is 18 residues. The CDR3 DNA reads as TGTGCCAGCAGTTTCGGAATGGGGGACCAGAGCTTATCAGATACGCAGTATTTT. Its translation is CASSFGMGDQSLSDTQYF.

The chain couples TRBV30 to TRBJ2-3, with D perhaps TRBD1 (6 bases). V gave up 2 bases and J gave up 0 bases, with 12 bases separating them. CDR1 GTSNPN and CDR2 SVGIG come from the germline V gene (reference sequence). The CDR3 sequence is 15 residues long. The CDR3 DNA reads TGTGCCTGGAGTCCTGGGGGCCTTAGCACAGATACGCAGTATTTT. This sequence encodes CAWSPGGLSTDTQYF.

The V call is TRBV5-1, the J call TRBJ2-1, with a weak D call TRBD2 (5 bases). Trimming took 4 bases from V and 8 from J, leaving 7 bases between them. Germline V gene lookup returns CDR1 SGHRS and CDR2 YFSETQ. This CDR3 is 11 amino acids long. CDR3 DNA sequence: TGCGCCAGCAGCCCGGAGGATGAGCAGTTCTTC. This gives the protein CASSPEDEQFF.

The chain combines TRBV7-2 with TRBJ2-7, with a tentative D call TRBD2 (5 bases). The CDR3 contains 13 residues. V dropped 3 bases and J dropped 5 bases, with 11 bases sitting between them. CDR1 and CDR2 (germline): SGHTA, FQGNSA. CDR3 residues: CASSLVLGNEQYF. The CDR3 DNA reads as TGTGCCAGCAGCTTGGTACTCGGGAACGAGCAGTACTTC.

This sequence joins TRBV18 and TRBJ2-1; perhaps D is TRBD1 or TRBD2 (5 bases each). The CDR3 extends over 13 amino acids. Germline-derived CDR1 and CDR2 are KGHSH and LQKENI. Trimming removed 4 bases from V and 7 bases from J, with 11 bases in between. CDR3 sequence (DNA): TGTGCCAGCTCACTCTGGGGGTCAAATGAGCAGTTCTTC. This codes for CASSLWGSNEQFF.

This clone was seen repeatedly, ten times or more. A much larger clonotype is one base distant, so this may be a read error. V gene TRBV10-2 combines with J gene TRBJ1-1, with D tentatively TRBD1 (6 bases). V was cut by 8 bases and J by 8 bases, with 12 bases left in between. CDR1 is WSHSY, CDR2 SAAADI, per germline. The CDR3 is made up of 11 amino acids. This CDR3 reads CASGTGLEAFF. In DNA form, the CDR3 reads TGCGCCAGCGGCACAGGGTTAGAAGCTTTCTTT.

This chain links TRBV20-1 with TRBJ2-7; 9 nucleotides match TRBD1. With 6 bases clipped from V and 3 bases from J, the junction kept 6 bases outside the gene matches. The CDR3 extends over 13 amino acids. CDR1 is DFQATT, CDR2 SNEGSKA, per germline (reference sequence). The chain's CDR3 is CSAMDRGYYEQYF. For the CDR3, the DNA is TGCAGTGCCATGGACAGGGGATACTACGAGCAGTACTTC.

Worth noting for this clone: At one of its ends the junction is not consistent with the germline gene, which may arise from a read error. The CDR3, as DNA: TGCGCCAGCAGCTTAGGTGTTGCCGAGCAGTTCTTC. Translating gives CASSLGVAEQFF. This chain connects TRBV11-3 to TRBJ2-1; no clear D gene. CDR3 length: 12 amino acids. Germline assignment: CDR1 SGHNT and CDR2 YENEEA.

A note on this clone: The junction differs from germline at one of its ends, possibly a read error. The V call is TRBV30, the J call TRBJ1-4; no clear D gene. The CDR3 runs 12 residues. The germline V gene has CDR1 GTSNPN and CDR2 SVGIG (reference sequence). The CDR3 coding sequence is TGTGCCTGGATGGGTGTTAATGAAAAAATGTTTTTT. This sequence encodes CAWMGVNEKMFF.

The CDR3 region has the DNA TGCAGTGCTAGAGGGGCAAGGGAGGGCTCACCCCTCCACTTT. This codes for CSARGAREGSPLHF. This chain uses TRBV20-1 with TRBJ1-6, with D uncertain. This CDR3 has 14 residues. Per germline, CDR1 DFQATT and CDR2 SNEGSKA (reference sequence). V was cut by 1 base and J by 10 bases, with 14 bases left in between.

This clone was counted a single time. Here the CDR3 reads CASSENRPSGTGMFKEKLFF. DNA for the CDR3: TGTGCCAGCAGTGAAAACCGTCCTTCCGGGACAGGGATGTTTAAGGAAAAACTGTTTTTT. The rearrangement joins TRBV6-1 to TRBJ1-4, with 9 nucleotides matching TRBD1. Germline CDR1 MNHNS, CDR2 SASEGT. This CDR3 is 20 amino acids long. Trimming took 2 bases from V and 8 from J; bases not matched to a gene: 21.

This clone is judged medium-sized. The J gene is TRBJ2-3, the V gene TRBV6-1; D unclear. The V and J ends lost 4 bases and 0 bases respectively, with 11 bases between them. The CDR3 loop spans 15 amino acids. Germline-derived CDR1 and CDR2 are MNHNS and SASEGT. The CDR3 spells CASSVLPDSTDTQYF. The CDR3 nucleotides are TGTGCCAGCAGTGTCCTTCCGGACAGCACAGATACGCAGTATTTT.